The T cell receptor beta chain described here comes from a study of cytomegalovirus exposure and HLA in healthy donors. General study findings and limits: Later examination showed HLA-associated TCR beta chains had greater clonal expansion than equally common others. The study reported that TCR beta sequences accurately predicted HLA-A and HLA-B alleles in most subjects.

PCR primers comprised 60 Vbeta and 13 Jbeta primers. Method: immunoSEQ multiplex PCR; TCRdb's copy keeps in-frame clones and lacks some. The sample lists some 150,000 clones, 60% to 80% occurring once. In nominal health when sampled, donors likely had unrecorded immune exposures nonetheless. Turning to this clone: Its antigen is not identified.

Per the germline V gene, CDR1 is SNHLY and CDR2 is FYNNEI. The CDR3 contains 15 residues. The V and J ends lost 7 bases and 4 bases respectively, with 16 bases between them. The chain carries TRBV2 and TRBJ1-4, with D uncertain. The sample consisted of PBMCs. The TCR comes from a female donor in good health and CMV-seronegative. DNA for the CDR3: TGTGCCAGCAAACCCCAGACGGGAATTAATGAAAAACTGTTTTTT. Translation gives CASKPQTGINEKLFF.